This T cell receptor (beta chain) appears in the sequencing data of a study of CD8 T cells in ankylosing spondylitis. Findings and caveats of the study: Earlier studies detected some motif variants in reactive arthritis synovial fluid and blood. Disease-linked clones reportedly showed significant enrichment in matched ankylosing spondylitis synovial fluid. A TCR beta motif of roughly eight highly homologous variants appeared characteristic of ankylosing spondylitis blood.

Trimming removed 6 bases from V and 3 bases from J; junction bases left unmatched: 3. CDR1 is DFQATT, CDR2 SNEGSKA, per germline (reference sequence). The CDR3 length is 12 residues. A quantitative 5'-RACE method, one with molecular barcodes, was used to make TCR beta libraries. TCRdb redid the calling of the 5' RACE reads with MiXCR, one entry per CDR3 protein. The data hold around 320,000 distinct CDR3 sequences, with 20% to 25% observed a single time. As to this clonotype: As yet, its antigen is unknown.

Specimen: blood, either unsorted or a sorted T cell fraction (not recorded which). V gene TRBV20-1 combines with J gene TRBJ2-5, with TRBD1 matching 8 bases. The sequence was collected from a female donor with ankylosing spondylitis or in good health (not recorded which). The CDR3 nucleotides are TGCAGTGCCCAGGGGGCTGAAGAGACCCAGTACTTC. Translating gives CSAQGAEETQYF.